The subject of this entry is one TCR beta chain. Using immunoSEQ multiplex PCR, the repertoire was profiled, and TCRdb retains in-frame clones only, with some absent. Of about 180,000 clones listed, about 83% were seen once; the top ten hold approximately 1.4%. These data belong to a study of blood T cell repertoires in COVID-19. At the level of the study: Material from acute and convalescent COVID-19 was sourced from the United States, Italy and Spain. T cells, B-cell-depleted T cells, or PBMCs provided the cDNA or gDNA that served as material.

Sample: peripheral blood. This receptor was taken from a human donor in a cohort sampled during active COVID-19.

In DNA, the CDR3 is TGTGCCAGCAGCCACCCACCGGACAGGGGAAACACCATATATTTT. Its translation is CASSHPPDRGNTIYF. The V gene is TRBV6-5, the J gene TRBJ1-3, with 7 bases matching TRBD1. The CDR3 sequence is 15 residues long. CDR1 is MNHEY and CDR2 is SVGAGI in the germline V gene. V shed 6 bases, J shed 4 bases, and the junction held 9 bases outside the gene matches.